The next 23 T cell receptor beta chains were all read from a single sample in a study of CD8+ T cells in alopecia areata. Extracted RNA was reverse transcribed, and the resulting cDNA served as sequencing template. Assay used: immunoSEQ multiplex PCR; TCRdb lists only in-frame clones, some missing. The sample contains around 120,000 clones, 58% of which appear only once. Treatment given: oral pan-JAK inhibitor, 5-10 mg twice daily. The sequencing here drew on CD8+ T cells sorted from blood, taken at week 4, from a patient treated with tofacitinib. These receptors all stem from a human donor with alopecia areata.

This clone has a handful of counts. This chain joins TRBV7-9 and TRBJ2-5; 9 bases match TRBD1. Germline CDR1 and CDR2: SEHNR and FQNEAQ (reference sequence). Losses at the gene ends were 5 bases for V and 2 bases for J; bases not matched to a gene: 6. The CDR3 has 15 amino acids. This chain's CDR3 is CASSHSGTGQETQYF. For the CDR3, the DNA is TGTGCCAGCAGCCATTCCGGGACAGGGCAAGAGACCCAGTACTTC.

This clone was picked up a small number of times. The rearrangement joins TRBV28 to TRBJ2-1; TRBD2 aligns across 7 bases. Germline-derived CDR1 and CDR2 are MDHEN and SYDVKM. The CDR3 has 15 residues. V lost 3 bases to trimming and J lost 2 bases; unmatched junction nucleotides: 4. CDR3 protein: CASSFWRGTYNEQFF. The CDR3, as DNA: TGTGCCAGCAGTTTTTGGCGGGGGACCTACAATGAGCAGTTCTTC.

This rearrangement joins TRBV4-3 to TRBJ2-7, with D tentatively TRBD1 (6 bases). The ends were cut back, 1 base at V and 2 bases at J, with 12 bases in the middle. Per germline, CDR1 LGHNA and CDR2 YSLEER. CDR3 size: 15 residues. CDR3 nucleotide sequence: TGCGCCAGCAGCCAAGGCAGGGGATCAGCCTACGAGCAGTACTTC. Its translation: CASSQGRGSAYEQYF.

V and J are TRBV11-2 and TRBJ2-6, with D possibly matching TRBD1 (6 bases). CDR3 size: 19 residues. Trimming left V 5 bases short and J 0 bases short, with 20 bases between. Germline CDR1 and CDR2: SGHAT and FQNNGV. The CDR3 spells CASSQWTGDRSSGANVLTF. The CDR3 nucleotides are TGTGCCAGCAGCCAATGGACGGGCGACAGGTCCTCTGGGGCCAACGTCCTGACTTTC.

The genes are TRBV4-1 and TRBJ2-3; D gene uncertain. This CDR3 is built from 16 residues. Trimming removed 7 bases at V and 0 bases at J, with 17 bases between. CDR1 is MGHRA and CDR2 is YSYEKL in the germline V gene. CDR3 sequence (DNA): TGCGCCAGCACCCTGGAGAGGTATCCTAGCACAGATACGCAGTATTTT. Encoded protein: CASTLERYPSTDTQYF.

This sequence joins TRBV4-1 and TRBJ2-7; D remains ambiguous. Trimming stripped 0 bases from V and 4 bases from J, with 7 bases between. Germline V lookup: CDR1 MGHRA, CDR2 YSYEKL. This CDR3 contains 13 residues. This CDR3 is CASSQEQAYEQYF. The CDR3 DNA reads TGCGCCAGCAGCCAAGAGCAGGCATACGAGCAGTACTTC.

This clone was seen only a few times. The chain has TRBV29-1 and TRBJ2-5; 12 nucleotides match TRBD2. Germline V lookup: CDR1 SQVTM, CDR2 ANQGSEA. The CDR3 is 13 residues long. V shed 6 bases and J 3 bases; nucleotides not matched to a gene: 2. CDR3 loop: CSVRLAGEETQYF. In DNA form, the CDR3 reads TGCAGCGTCCGACTAGCGGGGGAAGAGACCCAGTACTTC.

Comments on this clone: Other DNA sequences in the same sample also yield this CDR3. This chain links TRBV20-1 with TRBJ1-1; D unresolved. The CDR3 is made up of 11 amino acids. The V and J ends lost 0 bases and 8 bases respectively, with 7 bases between them. Germline loops: CDR1 DFQATT, CDR2 SNEGSKA (reference sequence). The CDR3 sequence is CSAREGAEAFF. In DNA form, the CDR3 reads TGCAGTGCTAGAGAGGGAGCCGAAGCTTTCTTT.

This chain connects TRBV7-9 to TRBJ2-7; no firm D call. Deletions cut 6 bases from V and 2 bases from J, with 11 bases between. The CDR3 consists of 13 residues. The germline gives CDR1 SEHNR, CDR2 FQNEAQ (reference sequence). The CDR3 bases are TGTGCCAGCAGTACTGGTCCAGCCTACGAGCAGTACTTC. Translating it yields CASSTGPAYEQYF.

This clone turned up a few times. The chain couples TRBV29-1 to TRBJ2-7; TRBD1 matches at 8 bases. CDR1 and CDR2 (germline): SQVTM, ANQGSEA. This CDR3 spans 13 amino acids. The J segment lost 2 bases and the V segment lost 4 bases, leaving 4 bases of the junction unmatched. The CDR3 here is CSVGVRGPYEQYF. The CDR3 region has the DNA TGCAGCGTTGGGGTCAGGGGGCCCTACGAGCAGTACTTC.

This clone was counted only a few times. V gene TRBV4-3 combines with J gene TRBJ2-2; D is perhaps TRBD1 (5 bases). Germline V lookup: CDR1 LGHNA, CDR2 YSLEER. This CDR3 is built from 13 residues. With 0 bases removed from V and 7 bases from J, the gap between germline ends came to 6 bases. CDR3 amino acids: CASSQDQGGELFF. In DNA form, the CDR3 reads TGCGCCAGCAGCCAAGACCAGGGCGGGGAGCTGTTTTTT.

The rearrangement links TRBV27 to TRBJ1-2; no clear D gene. V lost 6 bases and J 1 base, leaving 12 bases between the germline ends. Germline CDR1 reads MNHEY; CDR2 reads SMNVEV (reference sequence). The length of the CDR3 is 14 residues. The CDR3 region is CASRTLTLNYGYTF. The CDR3 coding sequence is TGTGCCAGCAGAACCCTGACACTTAACTATGGCTACACCTTC.

This chain connects TRBV30 to TRBJ1-1; D gene uncertain. The V end was cut by 5 bases, the J end by 6 bases, with 22 bases between. Germline loops: CDR1 GTSNPN, CDR2 SVGIG (reference sequence). This CDR3 contains 15 residues. The CDR3 DNA sequence: TGTGCCTGGGTTCTTTTCGAGCCTCTGAGCGCTGAAGCTTTCTTT. Translation gives CAWVLFEPLSAEAFF.

The chain carries TRBV7-9 and TRBJ2-3; 8 nucleotides match TRBD2. CDR1 SEHNR and CDR2 FQNEAQ come from the germline V gene (reference sequence). Trimming at V came to 6 bases and at J to 2 bases, leaving 10 bases not matched to a gene. This CDR3 has 16 residues. CDR3 nucleotide sequence: TGTGCCAGCAGTTCCCTCGGCGGGGGGACCACAGATACGCAGTATTTT. Translating it yields CASSSLGGGTTDTQYF.

This clone was recorded a few times. This rearrangement joins TRBV29-1 to TRBJ2-7, with 10 nucleotides matching TRBD1. The CDR3 covers 15 residues. Germline assignment: CDR1 SQVTM and CDR2 ANQGSEA. V shed 1 base and J 5 bases; nucleotides not matched to a gene: 8. CDR3 coding DNA: TGCAGCGTTGAAGCCCAGGGGACAGGGGATGACGAGCAGTACTTC. As protein: CSVEAQGTGDDEQYF.

The gene calls are TRBV19 and TRBJ2-7, with D perhaps TRBD1 (5 bases). Germline CDR1 LNHDA, CDR2 SQIVND (reference sequence). The CDR3 runs to 12 residues. V lost 8 bases, J lost 4 bases, and 12 bases lay in between. DNA of the CDR3: TGTGCCAGTGCCGACAGCCTATACGAGCAGTACTTC. Residues: CASADSLYEQYF.

V usage is TRBV13 and J usage is TRBJ2-5; a possible D gene is TRBD1 (6 bases). This CDR3 is 15 amino acids long. Trimming took off 0 bases at V and 4 bases at J, with 12 bases between the two ends. CDR1 PRHDT and CDR2 FYEKMQ come from the germline V gene (reference sequence). The CDR3, as DNA: TGTGCCAGCAGCTTAGGGCAGGGGATAGGAGAGACCCAGTACTTC. Translated, it gives CASSLGQGIGETQYF.

The chain carries TRBV27 and TRBJ2-4, with TRBD2 as a possible D gene (6 bases). Trimming stripped 7 bases from V and 7 bases from J, with 11 bases between. The CDR3 is 12 residues long. Germline loops: CDR1 MNHEY, CDR2 SMNVEV (reference sequence). The CDR3 DNA reads as TGTGCCAGCAAGGACTACCGCAACATTCAGTACTTC. Amino acids: CASKDYRNIQYF.

This rearrangement joins TRBV30 to TRBJ1-2; 7 bases are a match to TRBD1. V lost 5 bases and J lost 2; bases outside the gene matches: 5. CDR1 GTSNPN and CDR2 SVGIG come from the germline V gene (reference sequence). The CDR3 loop spans 13 amino acids. As DNA, the CDR3 is TGTGCCTGGTCCGGGACAGAAAACTATGGCTACACCTTC. Translating it yields CAWSGTENYGYTF.

This clone was found once. The chain has TRBV2 and TRBJ1-2; no clear D gene. Trimming left V 5 bases short and J 2 bases short, with 9 bases between. Germline assignment: CDR1 SNHLY and CDR2 FYNNEI. This CDR3 is built from 13 residues. CDR3 in amino acids: CASSPVTNYGYTF. The CDR3 DNA reads TGTGCCAGCAGTCCGGTTACGAACTATGGCTACACCTTC.

This chain links TRBV5-1 with TRBJ1-1; D remains unclear. The CDR3 contains 16 residues. V was trimmed by 2 bases and J by 2 bases, leaving 16 bases between them. Germline V gene lookup returns CDR1 SGHRS and CDR2 YFSETQ. The CDR3 loop reads CASSFPVDRSNTEAFF. The CDR3 DNA follows: TGCGCCAGCAGCTTTCCAGTCGATCGAAGCAACACTGAAGCTTTCTTT. Drawing the rest from reference TRBV5-1 and TRBJ1-1, the complete variable domain is KAGVTQTPRYLIKTRGQQVTLSCSPISGHRSVSWYQQTPGQGLQFLFEYFSETQRNKGNFPGRFSGRQFSNSRSEMNVSTLELGDSALYLCASSFPVDRSNTEAFFGQGTRLTVV.

This chain links TRBV2 with TRBJ2-3; TRBD2 matches 8 bases. The V gene end was trimmed by 3 bases and the J gene end by 0 bases; junction bases not matched to a gene: 8. The CDR3 is made up of 17 amino acids. Germline V lookup: CDR1 SNHLY, CDR2 FYNNEI. This CDR3 reads CASSDYVTSGSTDTQYF. The DNA of the CDR3 is TGTGCCAGCAGTGACTACGTAACTAGCGGTAGCACAGATACGCAGTATTTT. Supplemented by reference TRBV2 and TRBJ2-3, the full variable domain reads EPEVTQTPSHQVTQMGQEVILRCVPISNHLYFYWYRQILGQKVEFLVSFYNNEISEKSEIFDDQFSVERPDGSNFTLKIRSTKLEDSAMYFCASSDYVTSGSTDTQYFGPGTRLTVL.

J is TRBJ1-1 and V is TRBV11-3, with D perhaps matching TRBD1 (6 bases). V was pared by 5 bases and J by 0 bases, with 10 bases between. The CDR3 length is 14 residues. CDR1 is SGHNT, CDR2 YENEEA, per germline. CDR3 sequence reads: CASSNTGLNTEAFF. The CDR3 coding sequence is TGTGCCAGCAGCAACACAGGGCTGAACACTGAAGCTTTCTTT.